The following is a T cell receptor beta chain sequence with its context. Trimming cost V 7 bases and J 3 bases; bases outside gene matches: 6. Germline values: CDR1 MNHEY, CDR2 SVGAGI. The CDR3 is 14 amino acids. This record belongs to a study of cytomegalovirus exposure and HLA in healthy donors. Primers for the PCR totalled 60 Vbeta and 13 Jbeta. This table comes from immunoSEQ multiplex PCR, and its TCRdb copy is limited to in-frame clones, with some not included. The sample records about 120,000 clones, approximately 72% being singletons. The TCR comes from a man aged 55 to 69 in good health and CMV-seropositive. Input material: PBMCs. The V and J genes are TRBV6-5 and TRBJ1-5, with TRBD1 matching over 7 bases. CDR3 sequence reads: CASTSTGPNQPQHF. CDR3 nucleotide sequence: TGTGCCAGCACTTCGACAGGGCCCAATCAGCCCCAGCATTTT.